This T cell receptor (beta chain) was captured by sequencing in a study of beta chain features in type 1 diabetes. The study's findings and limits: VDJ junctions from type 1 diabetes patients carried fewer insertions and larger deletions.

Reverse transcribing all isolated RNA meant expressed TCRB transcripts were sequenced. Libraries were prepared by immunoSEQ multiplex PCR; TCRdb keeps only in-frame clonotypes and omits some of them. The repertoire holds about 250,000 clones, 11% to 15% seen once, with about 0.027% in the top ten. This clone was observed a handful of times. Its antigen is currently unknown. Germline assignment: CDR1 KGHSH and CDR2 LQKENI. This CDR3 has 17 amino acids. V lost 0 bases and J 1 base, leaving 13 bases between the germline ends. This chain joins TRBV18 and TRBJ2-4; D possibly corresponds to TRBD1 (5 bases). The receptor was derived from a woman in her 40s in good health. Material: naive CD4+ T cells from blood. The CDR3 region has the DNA TGTGCCAGCTCACCACCGGGCAGGGCAGGGGCCAAAAACATTCAGTACTTC. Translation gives CASSPPGRAGAKNIQYF.